This passage covers 29 T cell receptor beta chains from one sample sequenced in a study of sequential checkpoint blockade in melanoma. As to treatment: randomized to nivolumab then ipilimumab (arm A) or the reverse (arm B). Only in-frame clones appear in the TCRdb table, and some are missing; sequencing was by immunoSEQ multiplex PCR. Of roughly 10,000 clones listed, around three quarters are singletons. The material was CD8+ T cells sorted from blood (inferred from file names), obtained from a patient given nivolumab and ipilimumab in sequence. These receptors all stem from a human donor with melanoma.

The sample holds a few counts of this clone. V is TRBV7-9 and J is TRBJ2-1; possible D gene TRBD2, 5 bases. V gave up 5 bases and J gave up 5 bases, with 16 bases separating them. The CDR3 contains 15 residues. Germline V gene sequence: CDR1 SEHNR, CDR2 FQNEAQ (reference sequence). The CDR3 is CASSLGLLGDNEQFF. The CDR3, as DNA: TGTGCCAGCAGCCTAGGACTCCTCGGAGACAATGAGCAGTTCTTC.

The chain joins TRBV15 to TRBJ1-2; TRBD1 is a possible D gene (6 bases). Trimming removed 0 bases from V and 4 bases from J, with 12 bases in between. Germline loops: CDR1 LNHNV, CDR2 YYDKDF (reference sequence). The CDR3 is made up of 15 amino acids. The CDR3 sequence is CATSREPGQSYGYTF. CDR3 coding DNA: TGTGCCACCAGCAGAGAACCGGGACAAAGCTATGGCTACACCTTC.

The gene calls are TRBV11-1 and TRBJ1-5, with 10 bases identical to TRBD1. This CDR3 contains 17 residues. Germline V gene data show CDR1 as SGHAT and CDR2 as FQDESV (reference sequence). Unmatched junction bases numbered 5, after V lost 2 bases and J lost 1 base. The chain's CDR3 is CASSLRQGAMSNQPQHF. The CDR3 DNA follows: TGTGCCAGCAGCTTAAGACAGGGGGCCATGAGCAATCAGCCCCAGCATTTT.

V and J are TRBV27 and TRBJ1-1, with a weak D call TRBD1 (6 bases). The CDR3 runs 14 residues. Germline V gene data show CDR1 as MNHEY and CDR2 as SMNVEV (reference sequence). V was trimmed by 5 bases and J by 0 bases, leaving 10 bases between them. This CDR3 is CASSTGWVNTEAFF. The CDR3 DNA follows: TGTGCCAGCAGTACAGGGTGGGTGAACACTGAAGCTTTCTTT.

V usage is TRBV9 and J usage is TRBJ2-1; 11 nucleotides line up with TRBD2. The CDR3 extends over 14 amino acids. The V and J ends lost 0 bases and 8 bases, in that order; junction bases with no gene match: 1. From germline, CDR1 is SGDLS and CDR2 YYNGEE. In nucleotides, the CDR3 is TGTGCCAGCAGCGTAGAACTAGCGGGAGATGAGCAGTTCTTC. Protein: CASSVELAGDEQFF.

The chain recombines TRBV5-6 with TRBJ2-5, with D tentatively TRBD1 (7 bases). This CDR3 has 14 residues. Trimming left V 4 bases short and J 5 bases short, with 15 bases between. Per germline, CDR1 SGHDT and CDR2 YYEEEE. The CDR3 loop reads CASSLATGRETQYF. The CDR3, as DNA: TGTGCCAGCAGCCTAGCGACAGGGAGGGAGACCCAGTACTTC.

This clone was counted between two and nine times. The CDR3 reads CASSHRVPTEAFF. As DNA, the CDR3 is TGTGCCAGCAGCCACAGGGTTCCCACTGAAGCTTTCTTT. This chain joins TRBV13 and TRBJ1-1; possibly TRBD1 for D (6 bases). With 5 bases removed from V and 4 bases from J, the gap between germline ends came to 11 bases. Germline V gene lookup returns CDR1 PRHDT and CDR2 FYEKMQ (reference sequence). This CDR3 comprises 13 residues.

This sequence joins TRBV27 and TRBJ2-5; TRBD1 might be the D (7 bases). V was clipped by 1 base and J by 10 bases, with 13 bases between them. Germline loops: CDR1 MNHEY, CDR2 SMNVEV (reference sequence). This CDR3 is 13 amino acids long. CDR3 loop: CASSLWGRGDQYF. In DNA form, the CDR3 reads TGTGCCAGCAGTTTATGGGGCAGGGGGGACCAGTACTTC.

The genes are TRBV9 and TRBJ1-2; D is perhaps TRBD1 (5 bases). There are 12 residues in the CDR3. From germline, CDR1 is SGDLS and CDR2 YYNGEE. Trimming pared 4 bases from V and 3 bases from J, leaving 7 bases between. CDR3 DNA sequence: TGTGCCAGCAGCATGACAGACTATGGCTACACCTTC. Translation: CASSMTDYGYTF.

The rearrangement links TRBV14 to TRBJ1-1, with a tentative D call TRBD1 (6 bases). Trimming shortened V by 4 bases and J by 4 bases, and 19 bases separated the two germline ends. The CDR3 sequence is 16 residues long. Per the germline V gene, CDR1 is SGHDN and CDR2 is FVKESK. The CDR3 reads CASSPRGGRGGTEAFF. DNA of the CDR3: TGTGCCAGCAGCCCCCGCGGGGGGCGCGGGGGCACTGAAGCTTTCTTT.

This chain joins TRBV6-5 and TRBJ2-7, with TRBD2 matching over 10 bases. This CDR3 is 15 amino acids long. CDR1 is MNHEY, CDR2 SVGAGI, per germline. With 5 bases clipped from V and 2 bases from J, the junction kept 6 bases outside the gene matches. The CDR3 DNA follows: TGTGCCAGCAGTCCCCTAGCGGGAGCCCCCTACGAGCAGTACTTC. Encoded protein: CASSPLAGAPYEQYF.

The V gene is TRBV7-8, the J gene TRBJ2-7; TRBD1 agrees at 8 bases. The CDR3 has 14 amino acids. V dropped 3 bases and J dropped 2; count of bases not matched to a gene: 3. Germline CDR1 SGHVS, CDR2 FQNEAQ. The CDR3 protein is CASSFRTGPYEQYF. In DNA form, the CDR3 reads TGTGCCAGCAGCTTCCGGACAGGGCCCTACGAGCAGTACTTC.

The J gene is TRBJ2-5, the V gene TRBV7-2; 7 bases align to TRBD1. V lost 6 bases to trimming and J lost 6 bases; unmatched junction nucleotides: 10. The CDR3 is made up of 14 amino acids. The germline V gene encodes CDR1 SGHTA and CDR2 FQGNSA. CDR3 coding DNA: TGTGCCAGCAGTTTGCCAGACAGGGCGAAGACCCAGTACTTC. Its translation is CASSLPDRAKTQYF.

This rearrangement joins TRBV29-1 to TRBJ2-7; D may be TRBD2 (5 bases). Germline CDR1 and CDR2: SQVTM and ANQGSEA. The CDR3 consists of 13 residues. The V end was cut by 7 bases, the J end by 0 bases, with 13 bases between. The CDR3 is CSARTGSSYEQYF. The CDR3 DNA sequence: TGCAGCGCCAGGACGGGGAGCTCCTACGAGCAGTACTTC.

The chain combines TRBV5-1 with TRBJ2-7; 10 bases fit TRBD1. Germline lookup yields CDR1 SGHRS and CDR2 YFSETQ. With 3 bases clipped from V and 3 bases from J, the junction kept 6 bases outside the gene matches. The CDR3 is made up of 15 amino acids. In nucleotides, the CDR3 is TGCGCCAGCAGCTCACGACAGGGGGCGGGCTACGAGCAGTACTTC. Its translation: CASSSRQGAGYEQYF.

The chain joins TRBV27 to TRBJ1-1, with 7 positions matching TRBD1. Germline CDR1 is MNHEY and CDR2 is SMNVEV (reference sequence). The CDR3 has 15 residues. Trimming took 0 bases from V and 1 from J; bases not matched to a gene: 2. CDR3 loop: CASSLSWTGNTEAFF. CDR3 nucleotide sequence: TGTGCCAGCAGTTTATCGTGGACAGGGAACACTGAAGCTTTCTTT.

This clone was counted once. V gene TRBV5-6 combines with J gene TRBJ2-7, with a possible D match to TRBD1 (5 bases). The CDR3 loop spans 11 amino acids. CDR1 and CDR2 from the germline V gene are SGHDT and YYEEEE. The V end lost 4 bases, the J end lost 6 bases, and 8 bases lay between the germline ends. In DNA form, the CDR3 reads TGTGCCAGCAGCGTGCAGGGCGAGCAGTACTTC. It translates to CASSVQGEQYF.

The rearrangement uses TRBV29-1 and TRBJ2-5; 13 nucleotides line up with TRBD2. The CDR3 length is 15 residues. J was trimmed by 1 base and V by 6 bases; bases with no gene match: 5. Germline CDR1 reads SQVTM; CDR2 reads ANQGSEA. CDR3 sequence reads: CSVILAGGLQETQYF. In DNA, the CDR3 is TGCAGCGTCATACTAGCGGGAGGGCTCCAAGAGACCCAGTACTTC.

The rearrangement joins TRBV7-2 to TRBJ2-7; possible D gene TRBD2, 6 bases. V lost 2 bases and J lost 1, with 18 bases in between. This CDR3 is 17 amino acids long. Germline-derived CDR1 and CDR2 are SGHTA and FQGNSA. The CDR3 DNA follows: TGTGCCAGCAGCTTATCGGCCAAAGTTGCGGGATCCTACGAGCAGTACTTC. This gives the protein CASSLSAKVAGSYEQYF.

CDR3 bases: TGTGCCAGTGCCAGGGGGCGCGGGACCGGGGAGCTGTTTTTT. It is translated as CASARGRGTGELFF. The genes are TRBV19 and TRBJ2-2; TRBD1 aligns across 8 bases. This CDR3 spans 14 amino acids. Germline-derived CDR1 and CDR2 are LNHDA and SQIVND (reference sequence). V was clipped by 8 bases and J by 5 bases; unmatched bases: 7.

This clone occurred once. This rearrangement joins TRBV19 to TRBJ1-1, with D perhaps TRBD1 (6 bases). This CDR3 spans 13 amino acids. Germline V lookup: CDR1 LNHDA, CDR2 SQIVND (reference sequence). CDR3 DNA: TGTGTCACGCACGGGGACATGAACACTGAAGCTTTCTTT. Amino acid sequence: CVTHGDMNTEAFF.

This clone has a single count. The chain has TRBV7-9 and TRBJ2-2, with 9 nucleotides matching TRBD2. CDR3 length equals 17 residues. With V trimmed by 5 bases and J by 7 bases, 14 bases remained unmatched. Germline lookup yields CDR1 SEHNR and CDR2 FQNEAQ (reference sequence). This CDR3 reads CASSPPLGGRAVGELFF. The CDR3 DNA reads as TGTGCCAGCAGCCCCCCCCTTGGCGGGAGGGCCGTCGGGGAGCTGTTTTTT.

This chain uses TRBV25-1 with TRBJ2-2; D uncertain. The CDR3 is made up of 13 amino acids. The V gene's germline CDR1 is MGHDK and CDR2 SYGVNS. The V gene lost 6 bases and the J gene lost 7 bases, with 12 bases spanning the gap. In DNA, the CDR3 is TGTGCCAGCAGCGCTAGGTCCGGCGGGGAGCTGTTTTTT. Its translation: CASSARSGGELFF. The entire variable domain, with the rest obtained from reference TRBV25-1 and TRBJ2-2, is as follows: EADIYQTPRYLVIGTGKKITLECSQTMGHDKMYWYQQDPGMELHLIHYSYGVNSTEKGDLSSESTVSRIRTEHFPLTLESARPSHTSQYLCASSARSGGELFFGEGSRLTVL.

The CDR3 DNA reads as TGCGCCAGCAGCTTGTGGACTAGCACAGATACGCAGTATTTT. Protein product: CASSLWTSTDTQYF. The chain links TRBV5-1 to TRBJ2-3, with D possibly matching TRBD2 (5 bases). Deletions cut 1 base from V and 0 bases from J, with 6 bases between. This CDR3 has 14 residues. Germline lookup yields CDR1 SGHRS and CDR2 YFSETQ. Looking up the rest from reference TRBV5-1 and TRBJ2-3 gives the full variable domain: KAGVTQTPRYLIKTRGQQVTLSCSPISGHRSVSWYQQTPGQGLQFLFEYFSETQRNKGNFPGRFSGRQFSNSRSEMNVSTLELGDSALYLCASSLWTSTDTQYFGPGTRLTVL.

The chain is built from TRBV7-2 and TRBJ2-3, with 7 nucleotides matching TRBD1. V shed 4 bases, J shed 5 bases, and the junction held 6 bases outside the gene matches. The CDR3 covers 14 residues. Germline assignment: CDR1 SGHTA and CDR2 FQGNSA. The CDR3 protein is CASSSQGNVDTQYF. In nucleotides, the CDR3 is TGTGCCAGCAGCTCACAGGGGAATGTAGATACGCAGTATTTT.

This clone was detected once. The CDR3 region has the DNA TGTGCCAGCAGCACCGCTAACAGCCTAGAGCTGTTTTTT. Translated: CASSTANSLELFF. The chain combines TRBV7-8 with TRBJ2-2, with unresolved D. The CDR3 is 13 amino acids. Germline V CDR1 and CDR2: SGHVS, FQNEAQ. Deletions cut 5 bases from V and 11 bases from J, with 15 bases between.

J is TRBJ1-1 and V is TRBV19, with D uncertain. Germline V gene data show CDR1 as LNHDA and CDR2 as SQIVND (reference sequence). This CDR3 contains 13 residues. V dropped 5 bases and J dropped 1 base, with 8 bases sitting between them. CDR3 in DNA: TGTGCCAGTAGTCTGGGCAAGAACACTGAAGCTTTCTTT. Encoded protein: CASSLGKNTEAFF. The whole variable domain, remainder taken from reference TRBV19 and TRBJ1-1, is DGGITQSPKYLFRKEGQNVTLSCEQNLNHDAMYWYRQDPGQGLRLIYYSQIVNDFQKGDIAEGYSVSREKKESFPLTVTSAQKNPTAFYLCASSLGKNTEAFFGQGTRLTVV.

The chain employs TRBV9 and TRBJ2-7; 14 bases match TRBD2. The length of the CDR3 is 18 residues. V shed 5 bases, J shed 6 bases, and the junction held 16 bases outside the gene matches. Germline V gives CDR1 SGDLS, CDR2 YYNGEE. The CDR3 region has the DNA TGTGCCAGCAGTCCGACTACTATGGGACTAGCGGGAGATACCGAGCAGTACTTC. Amino acids: CASSPTTMGLAGDTEQYF.

Only a few counts were recorded for this clone. This chain links TRBV6-1 with TRBJ1-1; 8 nucleotides match TRBD1. The CDR3 consists of 16 residues. Germline assignment: CDR1 MNHNS and CDR2 SASEGT. V shed 0 bases, J shed 5 bases, and the junction held 8 bases outside the gene matches. As DNA, the CDR3 is TGTGCCAGCAGTGAAGCGTTAGGACAGGGTGCGACTGAAGCTTTCTTT. Protein: CASSEALGQGATEAFF.